This TCR beta chain was profiled in a study of technical replicates of blood from several donors. The table came from immunoSEQ multiplex PCR; TCRdb's copy has only in-frame clones and leaves some out. Seen here are approximately 88,000 clones, just under 95% observed once, and the top ten hold 0.25%. The CDR3 covers 17 residues. Germline CDR1 reads MDHEN; CDR2 reads SYDVKM. With V trimmed by 2 bases and J by 4 bases, 12 bases remained unmatched. The source of this sequence is a human donor in good health. Sequencing was done on a sample of T cells isolated from PBMCs. The chain has TRBV28 and TRBJ2-3; 7 nucleotides align to TRBD1. CDR3 amino acids: CASSLTAYRGLADTQYF. The CDR3 DNA sequence: TGTGCCAGCAGTTTAACGGCTTATAGGGGGCTGGCAGATACGCAGTATTTT. The variable domain in full, completed from reference TRBV28 and TRBJ2-3, reads DVKVTQSSRYLVKRTGEKVFLECVQDMDHENMFWYRQDPGLGLRLIYFSYDVKMKEKGDIPEGYSVSREKKERFSLILESASTNQTSMYLCASSLTAYRGLADTQYFGPGTRLTVL.